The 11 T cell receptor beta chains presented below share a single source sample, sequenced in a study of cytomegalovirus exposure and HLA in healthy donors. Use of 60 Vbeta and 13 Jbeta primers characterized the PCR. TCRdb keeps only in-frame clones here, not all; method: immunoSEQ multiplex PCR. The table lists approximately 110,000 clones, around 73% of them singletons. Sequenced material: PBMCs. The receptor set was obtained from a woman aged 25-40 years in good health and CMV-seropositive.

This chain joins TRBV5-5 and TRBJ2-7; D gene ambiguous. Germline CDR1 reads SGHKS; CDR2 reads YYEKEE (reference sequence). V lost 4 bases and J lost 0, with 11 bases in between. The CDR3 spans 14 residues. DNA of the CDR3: TGTGCCAGCAGCCCTCAGGCAGACTCCTACGAGCAGTACTTC. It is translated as CASSPQADSYEQYF.

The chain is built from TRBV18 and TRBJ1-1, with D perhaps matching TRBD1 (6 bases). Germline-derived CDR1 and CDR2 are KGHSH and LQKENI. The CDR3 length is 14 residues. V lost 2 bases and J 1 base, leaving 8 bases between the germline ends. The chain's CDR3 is CASSPSRGNTEAFF. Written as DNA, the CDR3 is TGTGCCAGCTCACCAAGCAGGGGGAACACTGAAGCTTTCTTT.

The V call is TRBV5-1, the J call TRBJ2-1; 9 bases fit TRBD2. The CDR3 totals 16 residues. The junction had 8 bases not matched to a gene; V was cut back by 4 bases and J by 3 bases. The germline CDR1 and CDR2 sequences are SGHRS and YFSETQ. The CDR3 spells CASSVGASGVYNEQFF. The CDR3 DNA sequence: TGCGCCAGCAGCGTTGGGGCTAGCGGGGTCTACAATGAGCAGTTCTTC.

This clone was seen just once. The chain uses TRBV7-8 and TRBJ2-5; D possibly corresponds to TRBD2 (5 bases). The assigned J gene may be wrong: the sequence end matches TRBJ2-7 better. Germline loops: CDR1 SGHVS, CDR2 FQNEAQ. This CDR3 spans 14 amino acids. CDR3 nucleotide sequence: TGTGCCAGCAGCCCGCATTCGGAGGACTACGAGCAGTACTTC. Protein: CASSPHSEDYEQYF.

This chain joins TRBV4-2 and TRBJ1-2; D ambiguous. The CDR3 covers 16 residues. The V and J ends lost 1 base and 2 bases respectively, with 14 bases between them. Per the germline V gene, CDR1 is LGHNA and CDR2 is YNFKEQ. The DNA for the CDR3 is TGTGCCAGCAGCCAAGTGTCTCGGGGAGGGAACTATGGCTACACCTTC. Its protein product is CASSQVSRGGNYGYTF.

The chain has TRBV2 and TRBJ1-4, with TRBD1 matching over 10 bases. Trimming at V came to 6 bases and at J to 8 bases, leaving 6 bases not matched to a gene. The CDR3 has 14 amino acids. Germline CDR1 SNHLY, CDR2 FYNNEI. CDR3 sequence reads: CASRSGTGEEKLFF. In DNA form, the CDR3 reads TGTGCCAGCAGATCCGGGACAGGGGAAGAAAAACTGTTTTTT.

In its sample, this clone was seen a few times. The CDR3 spells CASNTPNRYPNYGYTF. In DNA, the CDR3 is TGTGCCAGTAACACCCCGAACAGATATCCTAACTATGGCTACACCTTC. The rearrangement joins TRBV19 to TRBJ1-2; no definite D call. CDR1 and CDR2 (germline): LNHDA, SQIVND (reference sequence). The length of the CDR3 is 16 residues. The V end lost 7 bases, the J end lost 0 bases, and 18 bases lay between the germline ends. The full variable domain, rest sourced from reference TRBV19 and TRBJ1-2, is DGGITQSPKYLFRKEGQNVTLSCEQNLNHDAMYWYRQDPGQGLRLIYYSQIVNDFQKGDIAEGYSVSREKKESFPLTVTSAQKNPTAFYLCASNTPNRYPNYGYTFGSGTRLTVV.

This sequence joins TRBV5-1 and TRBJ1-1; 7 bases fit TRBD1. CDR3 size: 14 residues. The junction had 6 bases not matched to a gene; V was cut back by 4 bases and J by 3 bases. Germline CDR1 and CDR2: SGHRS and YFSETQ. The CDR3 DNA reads TGCGCCAGCAGCATACAGGGGCTCCACACTGAAGCTTTCTTT. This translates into CASSIQGLHTEAFF.

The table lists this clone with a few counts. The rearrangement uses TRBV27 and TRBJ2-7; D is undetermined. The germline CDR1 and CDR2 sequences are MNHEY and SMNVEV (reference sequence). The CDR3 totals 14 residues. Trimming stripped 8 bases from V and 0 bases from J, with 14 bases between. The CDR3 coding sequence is TGTGCCAGCGGTCGGAGTGCCTACTCCTACGAGCAGTACTTC. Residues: CASGRSAYSYEQYF.

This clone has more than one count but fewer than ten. The CDR3 nucleotides are TGCAGCGTTGAAAGACAGGAGAGTTCCTATGGCTACACCTTC. Translation: CSVERQESSYGYTF. The rearrangement joins TRBV29-1 to TRBJ1-2; D possibly corresponds to TRBD1 (6 bases). V lost 2 bases and J lost 4, with 14 bases in between. The CDR3 has 14 residues. Looked up from germline, CDR1 is SQVTM and CDR2 is ANQGSEA.

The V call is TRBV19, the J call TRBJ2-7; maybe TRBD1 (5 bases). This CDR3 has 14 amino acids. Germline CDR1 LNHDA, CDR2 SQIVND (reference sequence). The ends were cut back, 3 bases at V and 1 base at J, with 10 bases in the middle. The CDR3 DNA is TGTGCCAGTAGTATCAGGACAACTTCCTACGAGCAGTACTTC. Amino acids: CASSIRTTSYEQYF.